This paragraph covers one T cell receptor beta chain sequence. It lacks a known antigen. No much larger clonotype is one base removed from it; base qualities were not supplied. Collaborating institutions collected whole blood in K2EDTA tubes following their own protocols. For TCRbeta analysis, collaborator samples were shipped as frozen whole blood, as isolated PBMCs, or as DNA extracted from either sample type. The sample comes from a study of blood T cell repertoires in COVID-19 (dated by TCRdb to the early 2020s). At the level of the whole study: Samples from collaborators originated in the United States, Italy and Spain and spanned both the acute and convalescent phases of COVID-19. The prospective study material was composed of cDNA or gDNA derived from T cells, B-cell-depleted T cells, or PBMCs. Subjects who had been exposed to COVID-19, were actively infected with it, or had recovered from it provided the deeply sampled blood TCRbeta repertoires that made up the dataset. A freely available public database, intended as a resource for researchers studying the immune response to SARS-CoV-2, is where the repertoires were released. The samples were drawn from the first 160 participants of the ongoing ImmuneRACE study and from 950 to 1,500 subjects provided by 6 global collaborators. The sample metadata nearly always contained a de-identified subject ID, COVID-19 status, age in years and sex. Where available, HLA class I and class II types were taken from metadata supplied by the sample provider and were not determined by assay-based typing. General conclusions and limits of the study: The quantity of clinical and demographic metadata differed by source and by participant and was supplied without curation.

TCRbeta CDR3 regions were amplified from genomic DNA using the immunoSEQ Assay, a bias-controlled multiplex PCR. As for the original processing: Within the assay, amplification of reference gene primers was used to estimate how many nucleated cells each sample contained. Sequence reads were collapsed and filtered to measure the absolute abundance of every unique TCRbeta CDR3 rearrangement. For each sample, productive Simpson clonality was calculated by taking the square root of Simpson's diversity index across productive rearrangements. The table comes from immuneACCESS by way of TCRdb, which keeps in-frame sequences with V and J called. Part of the clones is missing from these tables; in studies checked, under half for an unresolved V gene and the rest for unknown reasons. V, J and clone size reflect that table, while D and trimming were determined from the DNA. This sample comprises 100,000 to 150,000 clones, about 83% of them detected only once. The leading ten clones occupy approximately 12% of the sample.

The germline V gene sets CDR1 to SQVTM and CDR2 to ANQGSEA. V loses 6 bases of germline sequence and J loses 5 bases, and the interval between the two ends is 19 bases. The CDR3 holds 14 amino acids from the cysteine to the phenylalanine. Only the CDR3 DNA stays, 42 bases, in frame from base 1. Sequenced material: peripheral blood. The chain is assembled from TRBV29-1 and TRBJ1-2, with TRBD1 as a weak D call on 6 bases. This clonotype originated in a man in his 60s with acute or convalescent COVID-19. The nucleotide sequence reads TGCAGCGTCCCCGGGGACAAAAGGCTATATGGCTACACCTTC. This is translated as CSVPGDKRLYGYTF.